The source of this T cell receptor (beta chain) is a study of cytomegalovirus exposure and HLA in healthy donors. Germline CDR1 SGHTS, CDR2 YDEGEE. With V trimmed by 4 bases and J by 7 bases, 8 bases remained unmatched. This CDR3 is built from 15 residues. 13 Jbeta primers and 60 Vbeta primers were used for the PCR. TCRdb's table, derived via immunoSEQ multiplex PCR, lists solely in-frame clones and lacks some. Seen here are around 130,000 clones, 65% to 85% observed once, and the top ten hold around 1.5%. This chain links TRBV5-8 with TRBJ2-1; 10 bases match TRBD2. The TCR comes from a woman younger than 35 in good health and CMV-seronegative. The specimen sequenced was PBMCs. Here the CDR3 DNA reads TGTGCCAGCAGCCACCTAGCGGGAGACGGAAATGAGCAGTTCTTC. Translated: CASSHLAGDGNEQFF.